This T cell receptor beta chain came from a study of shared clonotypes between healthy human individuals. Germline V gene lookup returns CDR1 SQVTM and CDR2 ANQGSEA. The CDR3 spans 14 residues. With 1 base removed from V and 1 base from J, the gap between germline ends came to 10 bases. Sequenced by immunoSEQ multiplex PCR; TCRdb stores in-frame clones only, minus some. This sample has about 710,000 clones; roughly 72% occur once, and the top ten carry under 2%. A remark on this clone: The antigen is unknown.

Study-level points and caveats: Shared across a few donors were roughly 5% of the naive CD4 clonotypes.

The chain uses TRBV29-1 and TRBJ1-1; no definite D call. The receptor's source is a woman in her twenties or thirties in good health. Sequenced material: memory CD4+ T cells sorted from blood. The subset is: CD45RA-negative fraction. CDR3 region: CSVEVGRTNTEAFF. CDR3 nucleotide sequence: TGCAGCGTTGAAGTAGGCAGGACGAACACTGAAGCTTTCTTT.